The 20 T cell receptor beta chains listed next were all sequenced from one sample in a study of identical twins. TCRdb passed the 5' RACE reads through MiXCR, listing each CDR3 protein once. The sample lists about 240,000 distinct CDR3 sequences; about 10% were seen once. Input material: memory T cells sorted from blood. These receptors all stem from a man aged 45-60 years in good health.

This clonotype was recorded many times. The chain links TRBV5-1 to TRBJ2-4; TRBD1 aligns across 9 bases. Per germline, CDR1 SGHRS and CDR2 YFSETQ. The trim removed 4 bases at V and 8 bases at J, leaving 7 bases unmatched. The CDR3 length is 14 residues. The CDR3 loop is CASSVGQGNDIQYF. The CDR3 DNA sequence: TGCGCCAGCAGCGTTGGACAGGGGAATGACATTCAGTACTTC.

This clonotype has just a few counts. The chain joins TRBV28 to TRBJ2-5; TRBD2 might be the D (7 bases). V shed 7 bases and J shed 5 bases, with 17 bases lying between them. The CDR3 has 14 residues. Per germline, CDR1 MDHEN and CDR2 SYDVKM. The CDR3 bases are TGTGCCAGCAAGGGGGGGGCAACTGGGGAGACCCAGTACTTC. This codes for CASKGGATGETQYF.

CDR3 region: CASIRRGPLYQEAFF. The CDR3 bases are TGTGCCAGCATTAGACGGGGGCCTTTATACCAAGAAGCTTTCTTT. The chain links TRBV6-5 to TRBJ1-1, with a possible D match to TRBD1 (6 bases). Germline lookup yields CDR1 MNHEY and CDR2 SVGAGI. Trimming took 7 bases from V and 8 from J, leaving 23 bases between them. The CDR3 contains 15 residues.

This clonotype was detected ten times or more. The chain joins TRBV6-1 to TRBJ1-6; a weak D match, TRBD1 (5 bases). Between the trimmed V and J ends, which lost 6 bases and 7 bases, there was a span of 13 bases. Germline V gene lookup returns CDR1 MNHNS and CDR2 SASEGT. This CDR3 is 14 amino acids long. CDR3 amino acids: CASSLDSWNSPLHF. CDR3 sequence (DNA): TGTGCCAGCAGCCTCGACAGCTGGAATTCACCCCTCCACTTT.

By share of the sample, this clonotype is medium-sized. This chain uses TRBV7-8 with TRBJ2-5; D perhaps matches TRBD1 (5 bases). V was pared by 8 bases and J by 0 bases, with 16 bases between. The CDR3 loop spans 15 amino acids. CDR1 is SGHVS, CDR2 FQNEAQ, per germline. The CDR3 sequence: CASGQDRQNQETQYF. CDR3 DNA: TGTGCCAGCGGCCAGGACCGACAGAACCAAGAGACCCAGTACTTC.

This clonotype was detected many times. The chain combines TRBV28 with TRBJ1-1; TRBD1 matches at 12 bases. With 2 bases clipped from V and 4 bases from J, the junction kept 8 bases outside the gene matches. The CDR3 spans 17 residues. In germline, CDR1 is MDHEN, CDR2 SYDVKM. DNA of the CDR3: TGTGCCAGCAGTTTAGGGACAGGGGGCATGTGGGGCACTGAAGCTTTCTTT. This sequence encodes CASSLGTGGMWGTEAFF. The full variable domain, with the rest looked up from reference TRBV28 and TRBJ1-1, is DVKVTQSSRYLVKRTGEKVFLECVQDMDHENMFWYRQDPGLGLRLIYFSYDVKMKEKGDIPEGYSVSREKKERFSLILESASTNQTSMYLCASSLGTGGMWGTEAFFGQGTRLTVV.

This clonotype has a count of ten or more. The V call is TRBV20-1, the J call TRBJ2-7; 12 bases align to TRBD1. This CDR3 has 14 residues. Germline V CDR1 and CDR2: DFQATT, SNEGSKA (reference sequence). V lost 0 bases, J lost 6 bases, and 3 bases stayed unmatched. The CDR3 loop is CSARDGDRGLEQYF. CDR3 coding DNA: TGCAGTGCTAGAGACGGGGACAGGGGGCTCGAGCAGTACTTC.

This clonotype was seen a handful of times. The chain couples TRBV7-2 to TRBJ2-7; 10 bases fit TRBD1. With V trimmed by 4 bases and J by 1 base, 10 bases remained unmatched. Germline CDR1 SGHTA, CDR2 FQGNSA. The CDR3 runs to 17 residues. The CDR3 DNA reads as TGTGCCAGCAGCTATTCCGGGACAGGGGAAACGTCCTACGAGCAGTACTTC. Translated: CASSYSGTGETSYEQYF.

This clonotype was picked up many times. This chain links TRBV5-1 with TRBJ2-4; 7 nucleotides align to TRBD1. With 4 bases clipped from V and 0 bases from J, the junction kept 10 bases outside the gene matches. Per the germline V gene, CDR1 is SGHRS and CDR2 is YFSETQ. CDR3 length equals 17 residues. The CDR3 sequence: CASSTGETGIAKNIQYF. The CDR3 nucleotides are TGCGCCAGCAGCACCGGAGAGACAGGGATAGCCAAAAACATTCAGTACTTC. The variable domain in full, with the rest retrieved from reference TRBV5-1 and TRBJ2-4, is KAGVTQTPRYLIKTRGQQVTLSCSPISGHRSVSWYQQTPGQGLQFLFEYFSETQRNKGNFPGRFSGRQFSNSRSEMNVSTLELGDSALYLCASSTGETGIAKNIQYFGAGTRLSVL.

This clonotype was observed many times. CDR3 protein: CASSVGSGTEAFF. Written as DNA, the CDR3 is TGTGCCAGCAGCGTAGGGTCAGGCACTGAAGCTTTCTTT. The J gene is TRBJ1-1, the V gene TRBV9; D uncertain. The CDR3 is made up of 13 amino acids. The V end was cut by 0 bases, the J end by 4 bases, with 7 bases between. Germline V gene sequence: CDR1 SGDLS, CDR2 YYNGEE.

The chain employs TRBV5-1 and TRBJ1-2, with 7 bases that match TRBD1. The germline gives CDR1 SGHRS, CDR2 YFSETQ. This CDR3 has 17 amino acids. J was trimmed by 6 bases and V by 4 bases; bases with no gene match: 18. CDR3 nucleotide sequence: TGCGCCAGCAGCGTGGCGGGGGGACAGTTTGTTGCGGATGGCTACACCTTC. Protein: CASSVAGGQFVADGYTF. The full variable domain, with the rest looked up from reference TRBV5-1 and TRBJ1-2, is KAGVTQTPRYLIKTRGQQVTLSCSPISGHRSVSWYQQTPGQGLQFLFEYFSETQRNKGNFPGRFSGRQFSNSRSEMNVSTLELGDSALYLCASSVAGGQFVADGYTFGSGTRLTVV.

This clonotype came up a few times. J is TRBJ2-2 and V is TRBV6-2 or TRBV6-3, with no clear D. The CDR3 contains 16 residues. The V and J ends lost 3 bases and 8 bases respectively, with 19 bases between them. Germline assignment: CDR1 MNHEY and CDR2 SVGEGT. The DNA for the CDR3 is TGTGCCAGCAGTTATCGAGTTAGGTCCCTTCCGGGGGAGCTGTTTTTT. This encodes CASSYRVRSLPGELFF.

This chain uses TRBV20-1 with TRBJ1-6; perhaps TRBD1 as D (5 bases). The CDR3 covers 16 residues. The ends were cut back, 5 bases at V and 9 bases at J, with 23 bases in the middle. Germline V gene sequence: CDR1 DFQATT, CDR2 SNEGSKA (reference sequence). DNA for the CDR3: TGCAGTGCTCGTCAACCGGGACTCCAAAGGGGTTCACCCCTCCACTTT. Its protein product is CSARQPGLQRGSPLHF.

This clonotype has ten or more counts. The CDR3 protein is CASSRPDTEAFF. The CDR3 DNA is TGCGCCAGCAGCCGCCCAGACACTGAAGCTTTCTTT. V gene TRBV4-3 combines with J gene TRBJ1-1, with D unresolved. The CDR3 length is 12 residues. The V and J ends lost 4 bases and 3 bases respectively, with 6 bases between them. The germline CDR1 and CDR2 sequences are LGHNA and YSLEER.

There are many counts of this clonotype. The chain couples TRBV29-1 to TRBJ2-7; 8 nucleotides agree with TRBD2. There are 14 residues in the CDR3. From germline, CDR1 is SQVTM and CDR2 ANQGSEA. V lost 4 bases and J lost 0; bases outside the gene matches: 5. Written as DNA, the CDR3 is TGCAGCGTTGTACTAGCGGCCATCTCCTACGAGCAGTACTTC. It codes for CSVVLAAISYEQYF.

This clonotype was observed once. A much larger clone lies one base from this, so it may be a read error. The chain links TRBV24-1 to TRBJ2-1; 12 bases agree with TRBD2. Germline loops: CDR1 KGHDR, CDR2 SFDVKD. The CDR3 has 16 residues. The junction had 9 bases not matched to a gene; V was cut back by 4 bases and J by 9 bases. The CDR3 DNA reads as TGTGCCACCAGTGACCCACTAGCGGGGGGCCTCGGTGAGCAGTTCTTC. Translated, it gives CATSDPLAGGLGEQFF.

This clonotype showed up many times. V is TRBV6-2 or TRBV6-3 and J is TRBJ1-1, with D tentatively TRBD1 (6 bases). The length of the CDR3 is 13 residues. The germline V and J ends were trimmed by 2 bases and 3 bases, with 7 bases remaining between them. Germline loops: CDR1 MNHEY, CDR2 SVGEGT. This chain's CDR3 is CASSYAGDTEAFF. In DNA form, the CDR3 reads TGTGCCAGCAGTTACGCAGGGGACACTGAAGCTTTCTTT.

This clonotype appeared many times. The rearrangement joins TRBV12-3 or TRBV12-4 to TRBJ2-5; D might be TRBD2 (6 bases). The germline V and J ends were trimmed by 3 bases and 0 bases, with 11 bases remaining between them. The CDR3 contains 15 residues. CDR3: CASSLLRGNQETQYF. The CDR3 DNA is TGTGCCAGCAGTTTGTTACGCGGGAACCAAGAGACCCAGTACTTC.

This clonotype was counted at least ten times. The rearrangement joins TRBV19 to TRBJ2-3; 7 positions match TRBD1. Germline-derived CDR1 and CDR2 are LNHDA and SQIVND (reference sequence). This CDR3 comprises 16 residues. The J segment lost 2 bases and the V segment lost 1 base, leaving 6 bases of the junction unmatched. CDR3 nucleotides: TGTGCCAGTAGTATAGGTAGACAGGGATCCACAGATACGCAGTATTTT. Translated, it gives CASSIGRQGSTDTQYF.

The chain carries TRBV27 and TRBJ2-7, with TRBD2 identical over 9 bases. The germline gives CDR1 MNHEY, CDR2 SMNVEV (reference sequence). The CDR3 loop spans 14 amino acids. V lost 5 bases, J lost 6 bases, and 8 bases stayed unmatched. The CDR3 bases are TGTGCCAGCAGTCCGACTAGCGGTGCGGGCGAGCAGTACTTC. Translating it yields CASSPTSGAGEQYF.